The present entry profiles one TCR beta chain with its context. Its antigen remains unidentified. Base-call qualities are not available, and no considerably larger clone is one nucleotide away. The sample comes from a study of T cell responses to AZD1222 COVID-19 vaccine (dated by TCRdb to about 2021). Describing the broader study: Because spike-specific TCR depth and breadth did not differ between the two schedules, AZD1222 recipients who got a second dose at roughly 4 weeks were pooled with those who got a second dose at roughly 12 weeks. TCR sequencing covered more than 230 trial participants: roughly 200 given two doses of AZD1222 and approximately 25 given two doses of MenACWY control vaccine. Trial participants were enrolled by age into subgroups of 18-55, 56-69 and 70-plus years, and roughly 150, 30 and 60 TCR-sequenced participants, respectively, were included in these subgroups. The research as a whole found: Conclusions about previously exposed vaccinees are limited because only a handful of AZD1222 recipients were SARS-CoV-2 seropositive at baseline. Because no day 14 peak-response samples were available, repertoires were characterized only after the peak T cell response. Nearly half of unique spike-specific TCRs reportedly recognized epitopes outside regions mutated in the B.1.351 and B.1.1.7 variants. The whole spike protein was spanned by vaccine-associated CD4 TCRs, and dominant responses were seen in regions 160-218 and 743-854. After two AZD1222 doses, both the breadth and the depth of spike-specific TCRs were significantly higher than at day 0 and than in MenACWY recipients. The 56-69-year group was small, and its depth increase did not reach significance, likely because of low power. Participants were mostly white British, with more females than males. The authors suggested clonal diversity may have been underestimated.

There are 12 amino acids in the CDR3, from cysteine to phenylalanine inclusive. CDR3 DNA is the only sequence kept; it has 36 bases, read in frame from the first base. Relative to germline, V is missing 7 bases and J is missing 9 bases, with 9 bases of the junction outside any gene match. The CDR1 and CDR2 encoded by the germline V gene are SQVTM and ANQGSEA. Taken with the paper, the label for time point translates to: baseline before first vaccination. Samples from vaccinated people were obtained from the UK trials COV001 and COV002, which included a single-blind randomized controlled phase 2/3 trial of AZD1222 (ChAdOx1 nCoV-19) in healthy adults. For TCRbeta chain sequencing, PBMC samples were collected from trial participants at day 0 and at day 28 after the second dose. The CDR3 regions of human TCRbeta chains were analyzed by immunosequencing. Processing in the source paper ran as follows. Repertoire TCRs were matched against a reference library of SARS-CoV-2-specific TCRs generated with the MIRA antigen-specificity platform. Breadth was defined as the fraction of unique TCRs that were SARS-CoV-2-associated. Depth was defined as the fraction of total T cells that were SARS-CoV-2-associated. Using the MIRA data, every spike-specific TCR was mapped to the spike region that the TCR reacted to and assigned to either a CD4 or a CD8 class. Log10-transformed breadth and depth values were compared by one-way ANOVA with Sidak's multiple comparisons tests. TCRdb carries this immuneACCESS record with in-frame sequences only. Its versions omit some clonotypes, under half of them owing to an unresolved V gene in the studies checked, with the rest unexplained. That table gives V, J and clone size, and the DNA gave D and trimming. The sample table contains over 150,000 clones; only one count was recorded for approximately 90% of them. Of the sample, approximately 1.6% falls within the top ten clones.

The sequence came from an adult in good health. The sequenced sample was peripheral blood, obtained on day 0 of AZD1222 vaccination. Recombination joined TRBV29-1 with TRBJ1-5; 7 nucleotides in the junction match TRBD1. The CDR3 protein is CSAGTARGPQHF. The nucleotides read TGCAGCGCAGGGACAGCGCGGGGGCCCCAGCATTTT. Outside the CDR3, residues come from the reference TRBV29-1 and TRBJ1-5 proteins, so the full variable domain is: SAVISQKPSRDICQRGTSLTIQCQVDSQVTMMFWYRQQPGQSLTLIATANQGSEATYESGFVIDKFPISRPNLTFSTLTVSNMSPEDSSIYLCSAGTARGPQHFGDGTRLSIL.